Below, 20 T cell receptor beta chains from the same sample are listed, as sequenced in a study of cytomegalovirus exposure and HLA in healthy donors. The study ran its PCR with 60 Vbeta and 13 Jbeta primers. The protocol was immunoSEQ multiplex PCR, while the TCRdb copy is restricted to in-frame clones and leaves out a portion. The table lists about 94,000 clones, over 50% of them singletons. The specimen sequenced was PBMCs. Every receptor here comes from a man aged 25-45 years in good health and CMV-seronegative.

This clone has just a few counts. The chain employs TRBV6-6 and TRBJ2-7; possible D gene TRBD1, 6 bases. Germline lookup yields CDR1 MNHNY and CDR2 SVGAGI (reference sequence). The V gene lost 6 bases and the J gene lost 4 bases, with 13 bases spanning the gap. The CDR3 has 13 residues. CDR3 region: CASRTPGAYEQYF. The CDR3 DNA reads as TGTGCCAGCAGGACACCAGGGGCTTACGAGCAGTACTTC.

This chain connects TRBV2 to TRBJ2-7, with 11 bases lining up with TRBD2. The germline V gene has CDR1 SNHLY and CDR2 FYNNEI. With V trimmed by 7 bases and J by 7 bases, 6 bases remained unmatched. This CDR3 region has 13 residues. CDR3 sequence reads: CASKLAGDREQYF. DNA of the CDR3: TGTGCCAGCAAACTAGCGGGAGATAGGGAGCAGTACTTC.

V is TRBV5-1 and J is TRBJ1-4; TRBD1 matches at 7 bases. This CDR3 comprises 15 residues. In germline, CDR1 is SGHRS, CDR2 YFSETQ. With V trimmed by 0 bases and J by 8 bases, 7 bases remained unmatched. The CDR3 loop reads CASSLETGKGEKLFF. CDR3 in DNA: TGCGCCAGCAGCTTGGAGACAGGGAAGGGGGAAAAACTGTTTTTT.

As regards this clone: The junction departs from germline at one end; a sequencing error may be responsible. The V gene is TRBV7-9, the J gene TRBJ1-4; TRBD1 agrees at 9 bases. Germline V lookup: CDR1 SEHNR, CDR2 FQNEAQ (reference sequence). The CDR3 runs 15 residues. CDR3 amino acids: CSSSLEGTGFEKLFF. CDR3 coding DNA: TGTTCCAGCAGCCTAGAAGGGACAGGGTTTGAAAAACTGTTTTTT.

This clone was counted only a few times. V is TRBV6-5 and J is TRBJ2-7; 8 positions agree with TRBD1. The V gene end was trimmed by 5 bases and the J gene end by 5 bases; junction bases not matched to a gene: 5. The CDR3 extends over 13 amino acids. Germline assignment: CDR1 MNHEY and CDR2 SVGAGI. CDR3 sequence: CASSLDREDEQYF. The CDR3 DNA reads TGTGCCAGCAGTCTGGACAGGGAGGACGAGCAGTACTTC.

This chain links TRBV12-5 with TRBJ2-7, with 8 bases identical to TRBD2. With V trimmed by 0 bases and J by 3 bases, 10 bases remained unmatched. This CDR3 comprises 17 residues. CDR1 is LGHNT, CDR2 FRNRAP, per germline. CDR3: CASGLVRGTSEDYEQYF. The CDR3 region has the DNA TGTGCTAGTGGTTTGGTAAGAGGGACTAGTGAAGACTACGAGCAGTACTTC.

This clone was seen just once. This chain connects TRBV5-5 to TRBJ2-7, with TRBD2 identical over 12 bases. The length of the CDR3 is 15 residues. The V and J ends lost 1 base and 5 bases, in that order; junction bases with no gene match: 4. Germline-derived CDR1 and CDR2 are SGHKS and YYEKEE (reference sequence). The CDR3 DNA reads as TGTGCCAGCAGCTTGATGCTAGCGGGAGGGGACGAGCAGTACTTC. Translating it yields CASSLMLAGGDEQYF.

This rearrangement joins TRBV7-2 to TRBJ1-6; D possibly corresponds to TRBD1 (5 bases). CDR3 length: 17 amino acids. The V gene's germline CDR1 is SGHTA and CDR2 FQGNSA. V was trimmed by 1 base and J by 10 bases, leaving 20 bases between them. The CDR3 region has the DNA TGTGCCAGCAGCTTAGGTGGTGGAGACCCAGGGTCCTCACCCCTCCACTTT. It specifies CASSLGGGDPGSSPLHF.

The chain couples TRBV4-2 to TRBJ2-7, with no clear D. From germline, CDR1 is LGHNA and CDR2 YNFKEQ. The CDR3 has 15 residues. V lost 1 base to trimming and J lost 1 base, with 11 bases between them. The CDR3 DNA reads as TGTGCCAGCAGCCAAGGGCAATTCAGATCCTACGAGCAGTACTTC. Protein sequence: CASSQGQFRSYEQYF.

This clone was seen only a few times. Given a much more abundant clone one base away, this may be a read error. Other DNA sequences within the sample encode an identical CDR3. CDR3 in amino acids: CASSLFSNTEAFF. In DNA, the CDR3 is TGTGCCAGCAGCTTATTCTCGAACACTGAAGCTTTCTTT. V and J are TRBV11-2 and TRBJ1-1; D unresolved. CDR1 and CDR2 (germline): SGHAT, FQNNGV. CDR3 length equals 13 residues. The V end was cut by 2 bases, the J end by 1 base, with 5 bases between.

There are a few counts of this clone. This chain joins TRBV28 and TRBJ2-4; TRBD2 agrees at 16 bases. Germline V lookup: CDR1 MDHEN, CDR2 SYDVKM. The V gene end was trimmed by 6 bases and the J gene end by 6 bases; junction bases not matched to a gene: 5. The CDR3 is made up of 16 amino acids. The CDR3 nucleotides read TGTGCCAGCAGCCTGGGACTAGCGGGAGGGGTAAACATTCAGTACTTC. Protein: CASSLGLAGGVNIQYF.

The chain links TRBV9 to TRBJ1-1; D unresolved. Germline CDR1 is SGDLS and CDR2 is YYNGEE. The V gene lost 2 bases and the J gene lost 1 base, with 15 bases spanning the gap. The CDR3 is made up of 16 amino acids. The CDR3 reads CASSVFPDGENTEAFF. CDR3 DNA: TGTGCCAGCAGCGTCTTCCCGGACGGGGAGAACACTGAAGCTTTCTTT.

V gene TRBV2 combines with J gene TRBJ1-2, with 7 bases aligning to TRBD1. The CDR3 has 13 amino acids. Per germline, CDR1 SNHLY and CDR2 FYNNEI. J was trimmed by 1 base and V by 8 bases; bases with no gene match: 4. In nucleotides, the CDR3 is TGTGCCAGCCTGACAGGGCGTAACTATGGCTACACCTTC. It encodes CASLTGRNYGYTF.

This clone turned up a few times. The chain joins TRBV11-2 to TRBJ2-1, with 7 bases fitting TRBD2. This CDR3 has 19 amino acids. Germline V lookup: CDR1 SGHAT, CDR2 FQNNGV. J was trimmed by 4 bases and V by 5 bases; bases with no gene match: 20. The CDR3 bases are TGTGCCAGCAGCGTAACCAACGGCGGGGCGGGAGTTAGTTACAATGAGCAGTTCTTC. The encoded protein is CASSVTNGGAGVSYNEQFF.

This clone was observed a handful of times. The CDR3 DNA is TGTGCCAGTAGTTCACAGGGGGCTGGAAACACCATATATTTT. Amino acid sequence: CASSSQGAGNTIYF. The V and J genes are TRBV19 and TRBJ1-3; 8 nucleotides agree with TRBD1. The CDR3 runs to 14 residues. J lost 2 bases, V lost 5 bases, and 2 bases had no gene match. CDR1 is LNHDA and CDR2 is SQIVND in the germline V gene (reference sequence).

This chain links TRBV7-9 with TRBJ2-7; D might be TRBD2 (6 bases). This CDR3 has 13 amino acids. V dropped 5 bases and J dropped 4 bases, with 12 bases sitting between them. Per germline, CDR1 SEHNR and CDR2 FQNEAQ (reference sequence). The CDR3 is CASSPEGRYEQYF. The CDR3 coding sequence is TGTGCCAGCAGCCCGGAGGGCCGGTACGAGCAGTACTTC. The complete variable domain, with remaining parts taken from reference TRBV7-9 and TRBJ2-7, reads DTGVSQNPRHKITKRGQNVTFRCDPISEHNRLYWYRQTLGQGPEFLTYFQNEAQLEKSRLLSDRFSAERPKGSFSTLEIQRTEQGDSAMYLCASSPEGRYEQYFGPGTRLTVT.

The CDR3 is CASSLDRVLYEQYF. The CDR3 coding sequence is TGTGCCAGCAGTCTCGACAGGGTCCTCTACGAGCAGTACTTC. The chain couples TRBV6-5 to TRBJ2-7; 7 bases are a match to TRBD1. The V segment lost 5 bases and the J segment 3 bases; nucleotides outside the gene matches: 7. CDR3 length equals 14 residues. CDR1 is MNHEY, CDR2 SVGAGI, per germline.

The chain combines TRBV5-1 with TRBJ1-2; TRBD1 matches 8 bases. This CDR3 region has 14 residues. V gave up 0 bases and J gave up 5 bases; unmatched junction bases: 3. Looked up from germline, CDR1 is SGHRS and CDR2 is YFSETQ. The CDR3 sequence is CASSLGTGGYGYTF. The DNA of the CDR3 is TGCGCCAGCAGCTTGGGTACAGGGGGGTATGGCTACACCTTC.

V gene TRBV6-4 combines with J gene TRBJ2-1, with 8 bases matching TRBD2. Germline V lookup: CDR1 MRHNA, CDR2 SNTAGT. The length of the CDR3 is 15 residues. The V segment lost 5 bases and the J segment 6 bases; nucleotides outside the gene matches: 9. The CDR3 sequence: CASSPRAGGANEQFF. In nucleotides, the CDR3 is TGTGCCAGCAGTCCTCGGGCCGGGGGGGCCAATGAGCAGTTCTTC.

The chain links TRBV5-1 to TRBJ2-1; 7 bases line up with TRBD1. This CDR3 comprises 15 residues. The germline gives CDR1 SGHRS, CDR2 YFSETQ. V gave up 0 bases and J gave up 3 bases; unmatched junction bases: 3. The CDR3: CASSLGQGHYNEQFF. Here the CDR3 DNA reads TGCGCCAGCAGCTTGGGACAGGGACACTACAATGAGCAGTTCTTC. Using reference TRBV5-1 and TRBJ2-1 for the parts outside the CDR3, the full variable domain is KAGVTQTPRYLIKTRGQQVTLSCSPISGHRSVSWYQQTPGQGLQFLFEYFSETQRNKGNFPGRFSGRQFSNSRSEMNVSTLELGDSALYLCASSLGQGHYNEQFFGPGTRLTVL.